The 9 T cell receptor beta chains below were found in one sample sequenced in a study of T cell repertoires in cytomegalovirus infection. TCRdb re-analysed the reads in MiXCR, keeping a single row per CDR3 protein. The repertoire holds 97,000 or so distinct CDR3 sequences, with approximately 17% as singletons. The specimen sequenced was PBMCs. The receptor set was obtained from a human donor in good health (CMV status not recorded). Some clones in this sample may be carry-over from other donors' samples.

The CDR3 loop reads CASSGWGAGEQYF. The CDR3 DNA is TGTGCCAGCAGCGGGTGGGGAGCCGGGGAGCAGTACTTC. The rearrangement uses TRBV7-2 and TRBJ2-7; possibly TRBD2 for D (5 bases). Germline assignment: CDR1 SGHTA and CDR2 FQGNSA. The CDR3 contains 13 residues. V was cut by 5 bases and J by 7 bases, with 15 bases left in between.

In this sample, this clonotype turned up many times. V and J are TRBV20-1 and TRBJ2-3, with 12 bases that match TRBD2. The CDR3 has 14 amino acids. With 6 bases clipped from V and 4 bases from J, the junction kept 5 bases outside the gene matches. Germline CDR1 and CDR2: DFQATT and SNEGSKA (reference sequence). The CDR3 region has the DNA TGCAGTGCGGGGACTAGCGGGTCTTCAGATACGCAGTATTTT. As protein: CSAGTSGSSDTQYF.

This clonotype has a count of ten or more. The chain couples TRBV7-9 to TRBJ2-1; D might be TRBD2 (5 bases). Trimming stripped 3 bases from V and 8 bases from J, with 11 bases between. Germline-derived CDR1 and CDR2 are SEHNR and FQNEAQ (reference sequence). The CDR3 length is 13 residues. The CDR3: CASSFRLADEQFF. DNA of the CDR3: TGTGCCAGCAGCTTCAGGCTAGCCGATGAGCAGTTCTTC. The full variable domain, completed using reference TRBV7-9 and TRBJ2-1, is DTGVSQNPRHKITKRGQNVTFRCDPISEHNRLYWYRQTLGQGPEFLTYFQNEAQLEKSRLLSDRFSAERPKGSFSTLEIQRTEQGDSAMYLCASSFRLADEQFFGPGTRLTVL.

This clonotype was observed a handful of times. The chain combines TRBV20-1 with TRBJ2-4; 8 bases line up with TRBD1. Trimming at V came to 6 bases and at J to 6 bases, leaving 7 bases not matched to a gene. CDR1 is DFQATT and CDR2 is SNEGSKA in the germline V gene (reference sequence). The CDR3 has 13 residues. This chain's CDR3 is CSAPQGAGNIQYF. The CDR3 bases are TGCAGTGCCCCCCAGGGGGCAGGAAACATTCAGTACTTC.

Remarks on this clonotype: A read error is possible here, since a much larger clone lies one base away. The rearrangement joins TRBV7-2 to TRBJ2-1; weak D call: TRBD2 (5 bases). Looked up from germline, CDR1 is SGHTA and CDR2 is FQGNSA. The CDR3 contains 16 residues. Trimming pared 4 bases from V and 3 bases from J, leaving 16 bases between. CDR3 in DNA: TGTGCCAGCAGCTCAAGGGCTAGCAGATACTACAATGAGCAGTTCTTC. Translating it yields CASSSRASRYYNEQFF.

The V call is TRBV20-1, the J call TRBJ1-2, with a tentative D call TRBD1 (5 bases). From germline, CDR1 is DFQATT and CDR2 SNEGSKA (reference sequence). CDR3 size: 12 residues. V lost 5 bases, J lost 2 bases, and 9 bases lay in between. CDR3 residues: CSAYRPNYGYTF. The CDR3 DNA is TGCAGTGCTTACAGGCCCAACTATGGCTACACCTTC.

This clonotype was observed a few times. This chain connects TRBV20-1 to TRBJ2-1, with TRBD2 as a possible D gene (6 bases). Between the trimmed V and J ends, which lost 3 bases and 3 bases, there was a span of 15 bases. Germline V gene data show CDR1 as DFQATT and CDR2 as SNEGSKA (reference sequence). The CDR3 is made up of 15 amino acids. The CDR3 here is CSASLAGSGYNEQFF. For the CDR3, the DNA is TGCAGTGCTAGTTTGGCGGGGTCGGGCTACAATGAGCAGTTCTTC.

V is TRBV20-1 and J is TRBJ1-1; D not resolved. CDR3 size: 14 residues. V lost 4 bases to trimming and J lost 1 base, with 13 bases between them. Per germline, CDR1 DFQATT and CDR2 SNEGSKA (reference sequence). The CDR3 protein is CSAIAGFQNTEAFF. The CDR3, as DNA: TGCAGTGCTATAGCCGGCTTCCAGAACACTGAAGCTTTCTTT.

This chain links TRBV3-1 with TRBJ1-1; D is ambiguous. This CDR3 spans 14 amino acids. Germline lookup yields CDR1 LGHDT and CDR2 YNNKEL (reference sequence). Trimming removed 1 base from V and 4 bases from J, with 10 bases in between. The CDR3 loop reads CASSQGVDRTEAFF. The CDR3 region has the DNA TGTGCCAGCAGCCAAGGAGTAGATCGCACTGAAGCTTTCTTT. The full variable domain, rest sourced from reference TRBV3-1 and TRBJ1-1, is DTAVSQTPKYLVTQMGNDKSIKCEQNLGHDTMYWYKQDSKKFLKIMFSYNNKELIINETVPNRFSPKSPDKAHLNLHINSLELGDSAVYFCASSQGVDRTEAFFGQGTRLTVV.